These 20 T cell receptor beta chains were sequenced from one sample in a study of glioma-infiltrating T cells. Using RNA template, CDR3s of TCR alpha and beta were amplified with iRepertoire arm-PCR. TCRdb called the multiplex PCR reads again in MiXCR, with one record for every CDR3 protein. In the table there are 100,000 to 150,000 distinct CDR3 sequences, 20% to 25% of which are singletons. Sequences were obtained from glioma tissue, nonneoplastic brain tissue, or PBMCs (not recorded which). The receptors come from a human donor with low-grade glioma or glioblastoma, undergoing nonglioma brain surgery, or in good health (not recorded which).

Note on this clonotype: One base away lies a much larger clone, so this may be a sequencing read error. The conserved final phenylalanine or tryptophan is absent from the CDR3, which likely points to a read error. This chain uses TRBV2 with TRBJ2-5; 8 nucleotides match TRBD1. Germline V lookup: CDR1 SNHLY, CDR2 FYNNEI. V was pared by 8 bases and J by 6 bases, with 8 bases of the junction left unmatched. This CDR3 has 13 residues. CDR3 nucleotide sequence: TGTGCCAGCCTGAGGACAGGGCGCCAGACCCAGTACTTA. Its protein is CASLRTGRQTQYL.

This clonotype was seen only a few times. The chain uses TRBV5-1 and TRBJ2-7; D remains unclear. Germline-derived CDR1 and CDR2 are SGHRS and YFSETQ. The V end lost 4 bases, the J end lost 4 bases, and 9 bases lay between the germline ends. The length of the CDR3 is 12 residues. The CDR3 coding sequence is TGCGCCAGCAGCGGTAAGATATACGAGCAGTACTTC. Translating gives CASSGKIYEQYF.

V gene TRBV27 combines with J gene TRBJ1-5; 11 bases line up with TRBD1. Germline V lookup: CDR1 MNHEY, CDR2 SMNVEV (reference sequence). The CDR3 runs to 16 residues. V shed 5 bases and J 3 bases; nucleotides not matched to a gene: 6. CDR3 bases: TGTGCCAGCAGTACCCCGGGACAGGGGGACAATCAGCCCCAGCATTTT. Translated: CASSTPGQGDNQPQHF.

This rearrangement joins TRBV29-1 to TRBJ2-6, with D hard to call. Germline CDR1 SQVTM, CDR2 ANQGSEA. The CDR3 has 14 residues. V dropped 5 bases and J dropped 2 bases, with 10 bases sitting between them. CDR3 loop: CSVLKVTGANVLTF. The DNA of the CDR3 is TGCAGCGTTTTGAAAGTAACTGGGGCCAACGTCCTGACTTTC.

This clonotype was counted ten times or more. This chain connects TRBV28 to TRBJ2-2; D ambiguous. The germline V gene has CDR1 MDHEN and CDR2 SYDVKM. The length of the CDR3 is 12 residues. Trimming cost V 6 bases and J 5 bases, with 7 bases left between them. In DNA, the CDR3 is TGTGCCAGCAGGTTGGGTACCGGGGAGCTGTTTTTT. Encoded protein: CASRLGTGELFF.

V usage is TRBV12-3 or TRBV12-4 and J usage is TRBJ1-1, with D possibly being TRBD1 (6 bases). With 6 bases removed from V and 5 bases from J, the gap between germline ends came to 19 bases. The CDR3 extends over 15 amino acids. CDR3 protein: CASSPLGGARTEAFF. In nucleotides, the CDR3 is TGTGCCAGCAGCCCGTTGGGGGGGGCGAGAACTGAAGCTTTCTTT.

This clonotype was seen many times. The chain has TRBV29-1 and TRBJ1-5; 7 bases line up with TRBD1. J was trimmed by 0 bases and V by 7 bases; bases with no gene match: 6. The CDR3 has 14 amino acids. Germline loops: CDR1 SQVTM, CDR2 ANQGSEA. The CDR3 DNA reads TGCAGCGCGGACAGGCCTTGTAGCAATCAGCCCCAGCATTTT. Its protein is CSADRPCSNQPQHF.

On this clonotype itself: It may be a read error: a sequence one base away is much more abundant. This rearrangement joins TRBV6-1 to TRBJ1-1; D may be TRBD1 (5 bases). The CDR3 is 14 residues long. Germline values: CDR1 MNHNS, CDR2 SASEGT. This CDR3 is CTTSFALGTTEAFF. The CDR3 DNA follows: TGTACCACCTCTTTCGCACTTGGGACCACTGAAGCTTTCTTT.

This clonotype was seen ten or more times. This chain's CDR3 is CASRVDRGNTEAFF. For the CDR3, the DNA is TGTGCCAGCAGAGTGGACAGGGGGAACACTGAAGCTTTCTTT. The chain combines TRBV6-4 with TRBJ1-1, with 9 bases that match TRBD1. The CDR3 is 14 amino acids. Per germline, CDR1 MRHNA and CDR2 SNTAGT. V shed 6 bases, J shed 1 base, and the junction held 3 bases outside the gene matches.

With regard to this clonotype: This may be a read error, as it is one base from a much larger clone. The V gene is TRBV20-1, the J gene TRBJ2-5; the D gene is possibly TRBD2 (6 bases). Germline CDR1 reads DFQATT; CDR2 reads SNEGSKA (reference sequence). This CDR3 has 13 amino acids. V dropped 3 bases and J dropped 6 bases, with 14 bases sitting between them. The CDR3 bases are TGCAGTGCTAGTATTTCTAGCGCAAAGACCCAGTACTTC. It is translated as CSASISSAKTQYF.

This clonotype was counted many times. The chain has TRBV7-9 and TRBJ2-1; maybe TRBD2 (5 bases). CDR3 length equals 14 residues. Trimming removed 0 bases from V and 7 bases from J, with 10 bases in between. Looked up from germline, CDR1 is SEHNR and CDR2 is FQNEAQ (reference sequence). The CDR3 nucleotides are TGTGCCAGCAGCTTAGCGGGAGTATTGAATGAGCAGTTCTTC. This encodes CASSLAGVLNEQFF.

This clonotype was counted many times. This chain uses TRBV6-2 or TRBV6-3 with TRBJ2-1; either TRBD1 or TRBD2 may supply D (6 bases each). Trimming took off 2 bases at V and 3 bases at J, with 14 bases between the two ends. CDR3 length: 16 residues. From germline, CDR1 is MNHEY and CDR2 SVGEGT. The CDR3 DNA follows: TGTGCCAGCAGTTACAGGGGGGACACGATCTACAATGAGCAGTTCTTC. Translation: CASSYRGDTIYNEQFF.

In this sample, this clonotype turned up many times. The chain carries TRBV7-9 and TRBJ1-2; 9 positions match TRBD1. With V trimmed by 4 bases and J by 7 bases, 7 bases remained unmatched. Germline V gene data show CDR1 as SEHNR and CDR2 as FQNEAQ (reference sequence). The CDR3 consists of 14 residues. The CDR3 region is CASSSWGQGIGYTF. Written as DNA, the CDR3 is TGTGCCAGCAGCTCCTGGGGACAGGGCATTGGCTACACCTTC.

With regard to this clonotype: One end of the junction is discordant with germline, which a read error may explain. V usage is TRBV27 and J usage is TRBJ2-7; weak D call: TRBD1 (5 bases). Germline V CDR1 and CDR2: MNHEY, SMNVEV (reference sequence). The CDR3 spans 15 residues. The CDR3 sequence is CASSRSVGAPYEQYF. The CDR3 nucleotides are TGCGCCAGCAGCCGATCGGTAGGGGCCCCCTACGAGCAGTACTTC.

This clonotype was observed at least ten times. CDR3 loop: CSAKDRADYGYTF. In DNA, the CDR3 is TGCAGTGCCAAGGACAGGGCAGACTATGGCTACACCTTC. The gene calls are TRBV20-1 and TRBJ1-2, with 8 bases that match TRBD1. Germline CDR1 and CDR2: DFQATT and SNEGSKA (reference sequence). The CDR3 consists of 13 residues. V trimming: 6 bases; J trimming: 3 bases; junction bases outside the gene matches: 6.

Comments on this clonotype: One junction end does not reproduce the germline sequence, and a read error may be involved. The chain has TRBV9 and TRBJ2-1, with D possibly called TRBD1 or TRBD2 (5 bases each). Germline V gives CDR1 SGDLS, CDR2 YYNGEE. This CDR3 comprises 17 residues. The DNA for the CDR3 is TGTGCCAGAAGCGGAGCCCTTCAGGGTGGGATACACAATGAGCAGTTCTTC. Translation gives CARSGALQGGIHNEQFF.

On this clonotype: With a much larger clone just one base away, this may be a read error. The chain joins TRBV6-1 to TRBJ2-2; the D is unclear. The CDR3 spans 11 residues. Germline V gene lookup returns CDR1 MNHNS and CDR2 SASEGT. The CDR3 loop reads CAGRRTGELFF. CDR3 in DNA: TGTGCCGGCAGGAGAACCGGGGAGCTGTTTTTT.

The rearrangement uses TRBV29-1 and TRBJ2-7; D is perhaps TRBD2 (5 bases). There are 11 residues in the CDR3. V was trimmed by 4 bases and J by 7 bases, leaving 11 bases between them. Germline CDR1 is SQVTM and CDR2 is ANQGSEA. The CDR3 loop is CSVAGGGEQYF. CDR3 DNA: TGCAGCGTTGCAGGCGGCGGGGAGCAGTACTTC.

A word on this clonotype: A much larger clone is a single base away; this may be a read error. V gene TRBV19 combines with J gene TRBJ2-5; TRBD1 agrees at 8 bases. J was trimmed by 1 base and V by 4 bases; bases with no gene match: 5. CDR3 length equals 15 residues. Germline V gene sequence: CDR1 LNHDA, CDR2 SQIVND (reference sequence). This CDR3 reads CASSRNRGCQETQYF. The CDR3 region has the DNA TGTGCCAGTAGTAGGAACAGGGGGTGCCAAGAGACCCAGTACTTC.

Concerning this clonotype: This may arise from a read error, as a much more abundant clone is one base away. V and J are TRBV2 and TRBJ2-1, with 7 bases matching TRBD2. The V and J ends lost 0 bases and 9 bases, in that order; junction bases with no gene match: 17. The V gene's germline CDR1 is SNHLY and CDR2 FYNNEI. This CDR3 is 18 amino acids long. The CDR3 DNA sequence: TGTGCCAGCAGTGAAGCGCTTCGAGGGAAGCGGGATGACGGTGAGCAGTTCTTC. Translating gives CASSEALRGKRDDGEQFF.